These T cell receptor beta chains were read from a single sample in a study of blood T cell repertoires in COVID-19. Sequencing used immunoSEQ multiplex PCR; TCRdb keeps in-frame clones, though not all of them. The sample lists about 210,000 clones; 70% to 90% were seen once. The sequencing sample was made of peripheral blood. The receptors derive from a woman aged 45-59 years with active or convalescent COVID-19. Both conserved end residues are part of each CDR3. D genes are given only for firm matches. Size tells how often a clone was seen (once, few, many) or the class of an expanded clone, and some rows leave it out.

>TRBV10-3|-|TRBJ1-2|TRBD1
TGTGCCATCAGTCCTTGGACAGGAGGCTATGGCTACACCTTC
CAISPWTGGYGYTF
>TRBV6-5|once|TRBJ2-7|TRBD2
TGTGCCACCTCTACCGGGACTAGCGATTACGAGCAGTACTTC
CATSTGTSDYEQYF
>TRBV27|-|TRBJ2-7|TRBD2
TGTGCCAGCAGACCGTGGGGGGGTAGCTACGAGCAGTACTTC
CASRPWGGSYEQYF
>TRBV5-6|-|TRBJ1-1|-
TGTGCCAGCAGCTCTGGACAGACAGCTTTCTTT
CASSSGQTAFF
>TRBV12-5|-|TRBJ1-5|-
TGTGCTAGTGGTTTGGTCACCACAGGGACGGGTCAGCCCCAGCATTTT
CASGLVTTGTGQPQHF
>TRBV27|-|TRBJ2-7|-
TGTGCCAGCAGTTCTTGGGGGGTTGGGGGTAGCTACGAGCAGTACTTC
CASSSWGVGGSYEQYF
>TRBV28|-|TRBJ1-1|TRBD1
TGTGCCAGCAGTTTACAAGGGGGCGACACTGAAGCTTTCTTT
CASSLQGGDTEAFF
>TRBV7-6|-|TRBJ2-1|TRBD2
TGTGCCAGCAGCTTAGCGAGCGCAGCGGGAAGGCGGGAGCAGTTCTTC
CASSLASAAGRREQFF
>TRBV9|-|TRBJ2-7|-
TGTGCCAGCAGCGCGAACTACAGGGCCTACGAGCAGTACTTC
CASSANYRAYEQYF
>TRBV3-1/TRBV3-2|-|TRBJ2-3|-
TGTGCCAGCAGCCAAGAGACATACACAGATACGCAGTATTTT
CASSQETYTDTQYF
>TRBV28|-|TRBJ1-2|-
TGTGCCAGCAGTTTACTTTCTGACTATGGCTACACCTTC
CASSLLSDYGYTF
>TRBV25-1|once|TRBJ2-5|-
TGTGCCAGCAGTGAATTAGGACAGTCGGAGACCCAGTACTTC
CASSELGQSETQYF
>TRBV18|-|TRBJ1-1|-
TGTGCCAGCTCACTGCCGGTGAACACTGAAGCTTTCTTT
CASSLPVNTEAFF
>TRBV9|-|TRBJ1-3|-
TGTGCCAGCAGCGTAGGTCGAGATTACTCTGGAAACACCATATATTTT
CASSVGRDYSGNTIYF
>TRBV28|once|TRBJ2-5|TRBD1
TGTGCCAGCAGCCGGGACAGGAGATTAGAGACCCAGTACTTC
CASSRDRRLETQYF
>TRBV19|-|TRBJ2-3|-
TGTGCCAGTAGTATAGACCTGATCCGGGATACGCAGTATTTT
CASSIDLIRDTQYF
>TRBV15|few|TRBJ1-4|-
TGTGCCACCAGCAGAGATAAGATCGGGGGAGGGAATGAAAAACTGTTTTTT
CATSRDKIGGGNEKLFF
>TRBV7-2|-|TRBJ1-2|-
TGTGCCAGCAGCTTAGTGGGAGGAAATGGCTACACCTTC
CASSLVGGNGYTF
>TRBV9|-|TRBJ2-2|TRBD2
TGTGCCAGCAGCACCAGAGCGGGGATGAACACCGGGGAGCTGTTTTTT
CASSTRAGMNTGELFF
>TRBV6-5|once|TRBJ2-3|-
TGTGCCAGCAGTTACCAGGGATTCAGCACAGATACGCAGTATTTT
CASSYQGFSTDTQYF
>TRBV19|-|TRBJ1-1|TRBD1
TGTGCCAGCGGAAGGGGACAGGGGGCCCTGAACACTGAAGCTTTCTTT
CASGRGQGALNTEAFF
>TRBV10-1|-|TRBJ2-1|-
TGCGCCAGCAGTGAGGGAGGGTACAATGAGCAGTTCTTC
CASSEGGYNEQFF
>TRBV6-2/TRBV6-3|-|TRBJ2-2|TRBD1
TGTGCCAGCAGTAAATATCCGGGACAGGGTACCACCGGGGAGCTGTTTTTT
CASSKYPGQGTTGELFF
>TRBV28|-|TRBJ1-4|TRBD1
TGTGCCAGCAGTTTAAAACAGGGGGGTAATGAAAAACTGTTTTTT
CASSLKQGGNEKLFF
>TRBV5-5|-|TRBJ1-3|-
TGTGCCAGCAGCTTGGGAGGGCAGCGGTCTGGAAACACCATATATTTT
CASSLGGQRSGNTIYF
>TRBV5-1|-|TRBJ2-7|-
TGCGCCAGCAGCTTGGGGGTGACAGCAGGAGAGCAGTACTTC
CASSLGVTAGEQYF
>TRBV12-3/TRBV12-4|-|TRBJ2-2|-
TGTGCCAGCTTCAATTCCGGGGAGCTGTTTTTT
CASFNSGELFF
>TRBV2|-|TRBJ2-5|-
TGTGCCAGCGGATCCCGAATACAGGAGACCCAGTACTTC
CASGSRIQETQYF
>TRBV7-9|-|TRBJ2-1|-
TGTGCCAGCAGCTCACTTGGGGAAGGGAGGCGATACAATGAGCAGTTCTTC
CASSSLGEGRRYNEQFF